The TCR beta chain described here comes from a study of post-analysis software for immune sequencing data. Study findings and constraints: The F measure placed samples prepared in the same batch into strongly shared clusters. Controls showed lower frequencies than patients for five TRBV segments, and TRBV5-6, TRBV5-1 and TRBV20-1 were among these.

Germline V gives CDR1 MNHNY, CDR2 SVGAGI (reference sequence). The CDR3 sequence is 15 residues long. Between the trimmed V and J ends, which lost 3 bases and 4 bases, there was a span of 13 bases. TCR beta libraries were prepared from cDNA with unique molecular identifiers. From around 0.96 to 9.9 million T cells, 500,000 or so cDNA molecules were obtained. TCRdb itself ran the PCR reads through MiXCR, one entry per CDR3 protein. The sample gives 650,000 to 850,000 distinct CDR3 sequences, around 46% of which show up once; roughly 4.9% is in the top ten. Notes on this clonotype: No antigen is known for it.

J is TRBJ2-1 and V is TRBV6-6; TRBD2 might be the D (5 bases). The source material was blood. This receptor was obtained from a girl aged 5 to 17 with multiple sclerosis. The CDR3 nucleotides are TGTGCCAGCAGTTATCCTGAAAGAGGGTACAATGAGCAGTTCTTC. Translation gives CASSYPERGYNEQFF.